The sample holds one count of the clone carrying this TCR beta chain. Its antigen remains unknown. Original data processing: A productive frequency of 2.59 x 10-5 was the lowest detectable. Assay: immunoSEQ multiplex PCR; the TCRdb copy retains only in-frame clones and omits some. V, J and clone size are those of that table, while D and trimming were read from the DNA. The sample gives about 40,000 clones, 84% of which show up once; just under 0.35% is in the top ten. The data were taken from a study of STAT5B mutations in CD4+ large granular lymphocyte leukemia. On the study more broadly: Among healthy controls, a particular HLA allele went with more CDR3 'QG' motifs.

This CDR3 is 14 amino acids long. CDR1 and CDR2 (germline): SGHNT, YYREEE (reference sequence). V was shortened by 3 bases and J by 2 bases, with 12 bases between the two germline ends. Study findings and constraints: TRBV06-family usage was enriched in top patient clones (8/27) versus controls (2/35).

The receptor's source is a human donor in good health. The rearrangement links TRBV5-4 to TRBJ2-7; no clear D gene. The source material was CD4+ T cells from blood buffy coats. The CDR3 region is CASSSVGRTYEQYF. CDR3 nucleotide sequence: TGTGCCAGCAGCTCCGTTGGCAGAACCTACGAGCAGTACTTC.